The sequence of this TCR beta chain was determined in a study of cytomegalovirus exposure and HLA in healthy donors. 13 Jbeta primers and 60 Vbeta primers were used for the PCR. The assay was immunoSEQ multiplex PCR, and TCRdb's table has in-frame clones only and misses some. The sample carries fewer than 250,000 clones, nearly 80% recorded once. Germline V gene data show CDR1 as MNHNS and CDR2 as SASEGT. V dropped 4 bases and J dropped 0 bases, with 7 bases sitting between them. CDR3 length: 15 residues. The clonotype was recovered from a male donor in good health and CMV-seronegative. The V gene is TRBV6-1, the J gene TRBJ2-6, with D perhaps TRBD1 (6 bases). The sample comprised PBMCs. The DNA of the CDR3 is TGTGCCAGCAGTGTCAGGGGCTCTGGGGCCAACGTCCTGACTTTC. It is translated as CASSVRGSGANVLTF.